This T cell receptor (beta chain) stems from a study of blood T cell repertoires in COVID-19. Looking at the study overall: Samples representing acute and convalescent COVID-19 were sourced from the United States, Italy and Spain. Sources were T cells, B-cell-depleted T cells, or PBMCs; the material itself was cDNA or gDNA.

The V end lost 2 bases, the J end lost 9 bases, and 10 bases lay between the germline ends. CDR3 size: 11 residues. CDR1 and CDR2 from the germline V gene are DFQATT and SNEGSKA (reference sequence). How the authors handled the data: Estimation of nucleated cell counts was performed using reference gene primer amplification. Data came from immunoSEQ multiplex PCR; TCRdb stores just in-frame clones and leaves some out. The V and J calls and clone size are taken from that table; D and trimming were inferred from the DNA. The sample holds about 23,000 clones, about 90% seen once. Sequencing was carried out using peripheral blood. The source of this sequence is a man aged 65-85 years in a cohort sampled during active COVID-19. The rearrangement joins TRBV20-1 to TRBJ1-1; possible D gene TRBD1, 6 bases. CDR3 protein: CSARRGGKAFF. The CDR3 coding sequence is TGCAGTGCTAGAAGGGGGGGCAAAGCTTTCTTT.